This T cell receptor (beta chain) stems from a study of CD8+ T cells in alopecia areata. This clone is a singleton in its sample. Treatment given: oral pan-JAK inhibitor, 5-10 mg twice daily. The CDR3 totals 14 residues. The germline gives CDR1 LNHNV, CDR2 YYDKDF (reference sequence). V was clipped by 5 bases and J by 3 bases, with 11 bases between them. Extracted from the samples, RNA was reverse transcribed into cDNA to serve as the sequencing template. Sequencing was performed with immunoSEQ multiplex PCR; in TCRdb, only in-frame clones are kept and a portion is missing. Here the sample spans about 140,000 clones, roughly 80% being singletons.

The starting material was CD8+ T cells sorted from blood, obtained at week 4, from a patient treated with tofacitinib. The rearrangement joins TRBV15 to TRBJ2-1; TRBD2 might be the D (6 bases). The TCR originated in a human donor with alopecia areata. The CDR3 DNA is TGTGCCACCAGCCAGCGGGTAGACTACAATGAGCAGTTCTTC. Its protein is CATSQRVDYNEQFF. Variable domain in full (rest from reference TRBV15 and TRBJ2-1): DAMVIQNPRYQVTQFGKPVTLSCSQTLNHNVMYWYQQKSSQAPKLLFHYYDKDFNNEADTPDNFQSRRPNTSFCFLDIRSPGLGDTAMYLCATSQRVDYNEQFFGPGTRLTVL.